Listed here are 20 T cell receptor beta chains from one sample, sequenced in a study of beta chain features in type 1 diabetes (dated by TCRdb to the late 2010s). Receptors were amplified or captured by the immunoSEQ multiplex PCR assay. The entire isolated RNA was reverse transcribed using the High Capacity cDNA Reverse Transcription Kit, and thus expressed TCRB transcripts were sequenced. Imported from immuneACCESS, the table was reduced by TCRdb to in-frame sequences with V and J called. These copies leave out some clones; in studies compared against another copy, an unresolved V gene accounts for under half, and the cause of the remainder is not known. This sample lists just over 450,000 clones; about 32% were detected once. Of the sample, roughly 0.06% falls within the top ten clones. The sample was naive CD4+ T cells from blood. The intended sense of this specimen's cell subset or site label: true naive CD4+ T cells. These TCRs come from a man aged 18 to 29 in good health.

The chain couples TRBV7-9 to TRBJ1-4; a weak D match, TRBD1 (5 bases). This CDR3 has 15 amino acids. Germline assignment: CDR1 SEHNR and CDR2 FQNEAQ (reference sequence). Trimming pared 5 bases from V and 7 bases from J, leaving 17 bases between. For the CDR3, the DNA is TGTGCCAGCAGCGAACCAAGGGGTGTCGGTGAAAAACTGTTTTTT. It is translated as CASSEPRGVGEKLFF.

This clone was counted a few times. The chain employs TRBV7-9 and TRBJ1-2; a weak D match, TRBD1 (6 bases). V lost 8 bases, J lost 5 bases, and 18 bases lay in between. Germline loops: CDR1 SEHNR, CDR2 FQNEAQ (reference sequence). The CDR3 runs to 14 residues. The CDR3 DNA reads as TGTGCCAGCCGCCCGCCCGGGGGCGCATATGGCTACACCTTC. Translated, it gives CASRPPGGAYGYTF. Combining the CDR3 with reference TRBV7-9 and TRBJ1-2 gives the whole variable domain DTGVSQNPRHKITKRGQNVTFRCDPISEHNRLYWYRQTLGQGPEFLTYFQNEAQLEKSRLLSDRFSAERPKGSFSTLEIQRTEQGDSAMYLCASRPPGGAYGYTFGSGTRLTVV.

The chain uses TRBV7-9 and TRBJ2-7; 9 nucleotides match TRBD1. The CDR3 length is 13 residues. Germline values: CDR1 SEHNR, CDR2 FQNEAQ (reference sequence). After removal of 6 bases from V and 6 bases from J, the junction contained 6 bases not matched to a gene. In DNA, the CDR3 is TGTGCCAGCAGTTTGGACAGGGGATTCGAGCAGTACTTC. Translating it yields CASSLDRGFEQYF.

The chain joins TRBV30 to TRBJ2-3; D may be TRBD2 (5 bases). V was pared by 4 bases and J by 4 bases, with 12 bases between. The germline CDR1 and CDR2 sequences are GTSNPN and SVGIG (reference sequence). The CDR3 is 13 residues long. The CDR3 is CAWNRGHADTQYF. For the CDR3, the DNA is TGTGCCTGGAATCGAGGGCACGCAGATACGCAGTATTTT.

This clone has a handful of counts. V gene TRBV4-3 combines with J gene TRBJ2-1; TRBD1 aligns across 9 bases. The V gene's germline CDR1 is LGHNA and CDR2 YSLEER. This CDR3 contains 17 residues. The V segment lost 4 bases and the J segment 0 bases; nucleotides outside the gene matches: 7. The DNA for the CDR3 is TGCGCCAGCAGCCCACGGACAGGGGCGACCTCCTACAATGAGCAGTTCTTC. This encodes CASSPRTGATSYNEQFF.

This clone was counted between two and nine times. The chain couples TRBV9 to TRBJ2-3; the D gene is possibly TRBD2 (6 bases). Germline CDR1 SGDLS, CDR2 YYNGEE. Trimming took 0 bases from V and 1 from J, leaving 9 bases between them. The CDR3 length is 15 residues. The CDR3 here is CASSVAGERTDTQYF. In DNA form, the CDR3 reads TGTGCCAGCAGCGTAGCGGGGGAGCGCACAGATACGCAGTATTTT.

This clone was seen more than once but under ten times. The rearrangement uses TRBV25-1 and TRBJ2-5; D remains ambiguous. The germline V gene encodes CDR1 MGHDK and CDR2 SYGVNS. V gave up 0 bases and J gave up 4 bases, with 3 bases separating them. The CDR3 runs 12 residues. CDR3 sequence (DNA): TGTGCCAGCAGTGAATATGGAGAGACCCAGTACTTC. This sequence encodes CASSEYGETQYF.

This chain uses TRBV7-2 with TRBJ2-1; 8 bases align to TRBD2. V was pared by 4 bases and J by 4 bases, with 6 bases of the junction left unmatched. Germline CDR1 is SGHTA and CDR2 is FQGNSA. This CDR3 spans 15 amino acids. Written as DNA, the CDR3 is TGTGCCAGCAGCTCGGGACTAGTAAATTACAATGAGCAGTTCTTC. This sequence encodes CASSSGLVNYNEQFF.

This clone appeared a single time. This chain's CDR3 is CASSPTGDRGPYEQYF. CDR3 sequence (DNA): TGTGCCAGCAGCCCGACCGGGGACAGGGGGCCCTACGAGCAGTACTTC. The rearrangement uses TRBV9 and TRBJ2-7; TRBD1 matches at 12 bases. CDR1 and CDR2 (germline): SGDLS, YYNGEE. Trimming cost V 4 bases and J 2 bases; bases outside gene matches: 7. This CDR3 is 16 amino acids long.

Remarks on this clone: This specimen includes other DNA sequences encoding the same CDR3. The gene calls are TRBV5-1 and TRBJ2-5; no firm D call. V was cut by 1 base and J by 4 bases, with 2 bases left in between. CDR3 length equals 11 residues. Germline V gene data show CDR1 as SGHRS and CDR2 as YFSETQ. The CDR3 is CASSLRETQYF. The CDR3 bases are TGCGCCAGCAGCTTGAGAGAGACCCAGTACTTC.

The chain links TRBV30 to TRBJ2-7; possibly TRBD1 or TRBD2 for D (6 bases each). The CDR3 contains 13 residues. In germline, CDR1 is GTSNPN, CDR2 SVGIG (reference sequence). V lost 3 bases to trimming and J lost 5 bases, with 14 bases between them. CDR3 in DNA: TGTGCCTGGAGCAGTGAGGGGGGCAACGAGCAGTACTTC. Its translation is CAWSSEGGNEQYF. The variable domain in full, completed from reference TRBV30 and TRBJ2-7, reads SQTIHQWPATLVQPVGSPLSLECTVEGTSNPNLYWYRQAAGRGLQLLFYSVGIGQISSEVPQNLSASRPQDRQFILSSKKLLLSDSGFYLCAWSSEGGNEQYFGPGTRLTVT.

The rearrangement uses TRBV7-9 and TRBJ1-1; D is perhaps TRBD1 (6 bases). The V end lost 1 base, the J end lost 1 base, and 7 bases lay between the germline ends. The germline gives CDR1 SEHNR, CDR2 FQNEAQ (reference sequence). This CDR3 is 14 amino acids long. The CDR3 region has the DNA TGTGCCAGCAGCTTAGGACAGGAGAACACTGAAGCTTTCTTT. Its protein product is CASSLGQENTEAFF.

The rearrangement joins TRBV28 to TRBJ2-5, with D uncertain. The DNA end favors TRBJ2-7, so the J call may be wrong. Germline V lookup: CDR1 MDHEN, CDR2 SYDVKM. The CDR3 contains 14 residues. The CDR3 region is CASREVGSYYEQYF. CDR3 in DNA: TGTGCCAGCAGAGAAGTCGGGTCCTACTACGAGCAGTACTTC.

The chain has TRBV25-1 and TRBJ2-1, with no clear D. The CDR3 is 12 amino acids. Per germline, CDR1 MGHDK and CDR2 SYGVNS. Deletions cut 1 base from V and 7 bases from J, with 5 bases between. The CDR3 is CASSEFKNEQFF. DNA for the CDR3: TGTGCCAGCAGTGAATTTAAGAATGAGCAGTTCTTC.

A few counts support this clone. CDR3 region: CAISDGTAANTGELFF. The CDR3 DNA reads as TGTGCCATCAGTGATGGGACGGCGGCGAACACCGGGGAGCTGTTTTTT. The V gene is TRBV10-3, the J gene TRBJ2-2, with D possibly being TRBD1 or TRBD2 (5 bases each). There are 16 residues in the CDR3. Per the germline V gene, CDR1 is ENHRY and CDR2 is SYGVKD. V lost 3 bases and J lost 0, with 11 bases in between.

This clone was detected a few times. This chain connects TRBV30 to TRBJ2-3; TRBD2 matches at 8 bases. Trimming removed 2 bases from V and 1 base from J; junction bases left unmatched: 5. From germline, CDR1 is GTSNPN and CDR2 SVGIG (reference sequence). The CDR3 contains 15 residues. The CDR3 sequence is CAWSRGSGGTDTQYF. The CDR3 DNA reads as TGTGCCTGGAGTAGGGGTAGCGGGGGCACAGATACGCAGTATTTT.

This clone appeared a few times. The CDR3 sequence: CASGQVTDTQYF. The CDR3, as DNA: TGTGCCAGTGGTCAGGTGACAGATACGCAGTATTTT. The chain carries TRBV19 and TRBJ2-3; D gene ambiguous. This CDR3 has 12 residues. CDR1 is LNHDA, CDR2 SQIVND, per germline (reference sequence). The V and J ends lost 8 bases and 3 bases respectively, with 9 bases between them.

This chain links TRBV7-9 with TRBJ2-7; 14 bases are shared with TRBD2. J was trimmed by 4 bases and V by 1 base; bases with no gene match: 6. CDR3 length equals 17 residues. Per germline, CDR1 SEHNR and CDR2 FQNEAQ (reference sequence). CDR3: CASSLGGTSGSSYEQYF. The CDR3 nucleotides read TGTGCCAGCAGCTTAGGGGGGACTAGCGGGAGCTCTTACGAGCAGTACTTC.

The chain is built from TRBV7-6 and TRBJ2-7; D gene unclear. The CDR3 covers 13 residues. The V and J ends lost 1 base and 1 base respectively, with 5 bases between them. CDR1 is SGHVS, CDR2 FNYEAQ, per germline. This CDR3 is CASSLDLSYEQYF. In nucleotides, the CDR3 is TGTGCCAGCAGCTTAGACCTGTCCTACGAGCAGTACTTC.

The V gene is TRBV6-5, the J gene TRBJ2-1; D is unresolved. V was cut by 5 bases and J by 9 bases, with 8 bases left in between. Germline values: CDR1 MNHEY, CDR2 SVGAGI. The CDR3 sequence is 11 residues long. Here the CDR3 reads CASSRRGEQFF. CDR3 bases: TGTGCCAGCAGTCGCCGTGGTGAGCAGTTCTTC.